This TCR beta chain comes out of a study of technical replicates of blood from a few donors. Measured with immunoSEQ multiplex PCR; TCRdb has only the in-frame clones, and not every one. The sample yields some 70,000 clones, more than 85% seen once. The sample holds one count of this clone. Trimming shortened V by 0 bases and J by 0 bases, and 11 bases separated the two germline ends. CDR3 length: 16 amino acids. The V gene's germline CDR1 is SGHRS and CDR2 YFSETQ. The sequencing input was PBMCs. This rearrangement joins TRBV5-1 to TRBJ2-3; TRBD2 might be the D (6 bases). The clonotype was recovered from a human donor in good health. Some clones in this sample may be carry-over from other donors' samples. CDR3 DNA: TGCGCCAGCAGCTTGGAGTGGGGGACTAGCACAGATACGCAGTATTTT. It translates to CASSLEWGTSTDTQYF.